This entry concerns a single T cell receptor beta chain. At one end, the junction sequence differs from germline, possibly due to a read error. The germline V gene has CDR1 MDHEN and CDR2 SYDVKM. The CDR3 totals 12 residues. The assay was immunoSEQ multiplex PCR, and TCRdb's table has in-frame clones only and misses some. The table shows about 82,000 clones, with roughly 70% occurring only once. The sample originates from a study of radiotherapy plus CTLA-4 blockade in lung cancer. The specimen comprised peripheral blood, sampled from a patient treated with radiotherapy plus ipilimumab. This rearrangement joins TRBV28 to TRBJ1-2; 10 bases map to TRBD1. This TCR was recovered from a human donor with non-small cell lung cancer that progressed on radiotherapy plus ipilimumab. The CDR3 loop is CASSSTRQGATF. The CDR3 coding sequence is TGTGCCAGCAGTTCAACCAGACAGGGGGCGACATTC.